Following are 20 T cell receptor beta chains from one sample sequenced in a study of blood T cell repertoires in COVID-19 (dated by TCRdb to 2018 to 2020). The library came from the immunoSEQ multiplex PCR assay. TCRdb's version of the immuneACCESS table is confined to in-frame rearrangements and falls short of the full clone set. An unresolved V gene accounts for under half of the shortfall where checked; the remainder is of unknown origin. The sample data list fewer than 110,000 clones, and roughly 90% of these were observed just once. The biggest ten clones account for 4% to 6% of the sample. Sequencing was done on a sample of peripheral blood. These receptors came from a man aged 40-55 years with active or convalescent COVID-19.

This clone appeared a few times. The J gene is TRBJ1-3, the V gene TRBV10-3; 11 bases match TRBD1. CDR1 and CDR2 from the germline V gene are ENHRY and SYGVKD. The CDR3 totals 18 residues. With 4 bases clipped from V and 0 bases from J, the junction kept 8 bases outside the gene matches. CDR3 sequence reads: CAISAIAGTGGSGNTIYF. The CDR3 DNA is TGTGCCATCAGTGCTATTGCCGGGACAGGGGGCTCTGGAAACACCATATATTTT.

The V call is TRBV7-2, the J call TRBJ1-6; D is unresolved. Looked up from germline, CDR1 is SGHTA and CDR2 is FQGNSA. The CDR3 contains 15 residues. Deletions cut 0 bases from V and 4 bases from J, with 7 bases between. The CDR3 region is CASSLASGYNSPLHF. The CDR3 DNA reads TGTGCCAGCAGCTTAGCGTCCGGTTATAATTCACCCCTCCACTTT.

This chain connects TRBV10-3 to TRBJ1-5; D possibly corresponds to TRBD1 (5 bases). The CDR3 consists of 13 residues. CDR1 and CDR2 from the germline V gene are ENHRY and SYGVKD. V lost 9 bases to trimming and J lost 3 bases, with 12 bases between them. CDR3 sequence reads: CAMTAQINQPQHF. CDR3 bases: TGTGCCATGACAGCGCAAATCAATCAGCCCCAGCATTTT.

The J gene is TRBJ1-1, the V gene TRBV10-1; 7 bases line up with TRBD1. Trimming cost V 6 bases and J 0 bases; bases outside gene matches: 4. The germline CDR1 and CDR2 sequences are WNHNN and SYGVQD (reference sequence). This CDR3 is 14 amino acids long. The CDR3 region has the DNA TGCGCCAGCAGCCCAGGGGGGTTGAACACTGAAGCTTTCTTT. The encoded protein is CASSPGGLNTEAFF.

The chain links TRBV25-1 to TRBJ1-5, with no clear D. V lost 1 base and J lost 3, with 13 bases in between. The CDR3 extends over 16 amino acids. Germline V gene sequence: CDR1 MGHDK, CDR2 SYGVNS. The CDR3 reads CASSEFAQFYNQPQHF. In DNA form, the CDR3 reads TGTGCCAGCAGTGAATTCGCCCAATTCTACAATCAGCCCCAGCATTTT.

This clone was seen only a few times. The rearrangement uses TRBV19 and TRBJ2-7; D perhaps matches TRBD2 (6 bases). V gave up 3 bases and J gave up 2 bases, with 14 bases separating them. The germline V gene has CDR1 LNHDA and CDR2 SQIVND (reference sequence). This CDR3 has 15 amino acids. The CDR3 is CASSMTQRVTYEQYF. CDR3 coding DNA: TGTGCCAGTAGTATGACCCAGCGGGTAACCTACGAGCAGTACTTC.

V and J are TRBV19 and TRBJ2-7; 8 nucleotides agree with TRBD1. Germline lookup yields CDR1 LNHDA and CDR2 SQIVND (reference sequence). There are 13 residues in the CDR3. With 8 bases clipped from V and 5 bases from J, the junction kept 8 bases outside the gene matches. CDR3: CASRKDRDHEQYF. CDR3 bases: TGTGCCAGTCGGAAGGACAGGGACCACGAGCAGTACTTC.

The rearrangement uses TRBV28 and TRBJ1-2; D remains ambiguous. Trimming shortened V by 7 bases and J by 4 bases, and 7 bases separated the two germline ends. The germline V gene encodes CDR1 MDHEN and CDR2 SYDVKM. CDR3 length: 11 residues. The CDR3 DNA reads as TGTGCCAGCATGTCGGGCTATGGCTACACCTTC. It codes for CASMSGYGYTF.

This clone was found once. This chain uses TRBV4-1 with TRBJ2-1, with 8 bases aligning to TRBD2. The CDR3 length is 14 residues. Germline V gene lookup returns CDR1 MGHRA and CDR2 YSYEKL. V shed 2 bases, J shed 6 bases, and the junction held 3 bases outside the gene matches. The CDR3 DNA reads TGCGCCAGCAGCCAACGGACTAGCATCAATGAGCAGTTCTTC. Encoded protein: CASSQRTSINEQFF.

The chain employs TRBV12-3 or TRBV12-4 and TRBJ1-4; D remains unclear. Trimming took off 1 base at V and 10 bases at J, with 10 bases between the two ends. The CDR3 is 13 residues long. CDR3 sequence: CASSLVSPGKLFF. The DNA for the CDR3 is TGTGCCAGCAGTTTAGTATCCCCCGGAAAACTGTTTTTT.

The chain carries TRBV5-4 and TRBJ1-1; D is uncertain. The V gene lost 3 bases and the J gene lost 8 bases, with 8 bases spanning the gap. CDR1 and CDR2 (germline): SGHNT, YYREEE (reference sequence). The CDR3 runs to 11 residues. The CDR3 coding sequence is TGTGCCAGCAGCTCTAACAGCGAAGCTTTCTTT. This encodes CASSSNSEAFF.

The chain couples TRBV30 to TRBJ1-2; D gene uncertain. The CDR3 is made up of 14 amino acids. Trimming pared 0 bases from V and 3 bases from J, leaving 11 bases between. Germline V lookup: CDR1 GTSNPN, CDR2 SVGIG (reference sequence). CDR3 sequence: CAWSVLGVYYGYTF. CDR3 nucleotide sequence: TGTGCCTGGAGTGTACTCGGAGTGTACTATGGCTACACCTTC.

This chain links TRBV25-1 with TRBJ2-3; TRBD1 is a possible D gene (5 bases). Looked up from germline, CDR1 is MGHDK and CDR2 is SYGVNS. V was shortened by 5 bases and J by 0 bases, with 15 bases between the two germline ends. The CDR3 length is 16 residues. The DNA for the CDR3 is TGTGCCAGCAGTTTAAGTCAGGGTTCTAGCACAGATACGCAGTATTTT. Its protein is CASSLSQGSSTDTQYF.

The gene calls are TRBV3-1 (or the pseudogene TRBV3-2) and TRBJ2-1, with D perhaps matching TRBD2 (5 bases). The CDR3 length is 16 residues. Germline V gene sequence: CDR1 LGHDT, CDR2 YNNKEL (reference sequence). The V end was cut by 1 base, the J end by 6 bases, with 16 bases between. CDR3 sequence: CASSQAAGLEGNEQFF. Here the CDR3 DNA reads TGTGCCAGCAGCCAAGCCGCCGGGCTAGAGGGCAATGAGCAGTTCTTC.

In this sample, this clone turned up once. CDR3 protein: CASSEWGDGREQYF. DNA for the CDR3: TGTGCCAGCAGTGAATGGGGCGATGGGAGGGAGCAGTACTTC. The J gene is TRBJ2-7, the V gene TRBV25-1; possibly TRBD2 for D (6 bases). The CDR3 runs to 14 residues. V gave up 1 base and J gave up 7 bases, with 14 bases separating them. Germline V gives CDR1 MGHDK, CDR2 SYGVNS.

The rearrangement uses TRBV10-3 and TRBJ1-1, with TRBD1 as a possible D gene (5 bases). CDR3 size: 14 residues. From germline, CDR1 is ENHRY and CDR2 SYGVKD. V lost 2 bases and J 3 bases, leaving 10 bases between the germline ends. The CDR3 nucleotides are TGTGCCATCAGTGAGAATGGAGGGGACACTGAAGCTTTCTTT. It specifies CAISENGGDTEAFF.

V and J are TRBV19 and TRBJ1-5; no reliable D call. Trimming stripped 2 bases from V and 0 bases from J, with 11 bases between. The CDR3 has 16 amino acids. Germline V gene sequence: CDR1 LNHDA, CDR2 SQIVND (reference sequence). The CDR3: CASSIISGNSNQPQHF. The CDR3, as DNA: TGTGCCAGTAGTATAATTTCCGGTAATAGCAATCAGCCCCAGCATTTT.

The CDR3 sequence is CASSVRQGANTEAFF. DNA of the CDR3: TGTGCCAGTAGTGTCAGACAGGGGGCGAACACTGAAGCTTTCTTT. The rearrangement links TRBV19 to TRBJ1-1, with 10 bases aligning to TRBD1. Germline V gives CDR1 LNHDA, CDR2 SQIVND (reference sequence). This CDR3 has 15 amino acids. Losses at the gene ends were 5 bases for V and 1 base for J; bases not matched to a gene: 4.

This chain joins TRBV7-8 and TRBJ1-5, with D tentatively TRBD1 (5 bases). CDR1 and CDR2 from the germline V gene are SGHVS and FQNEAQ. V lost 4 bases and J 3 bases, leaving 7 bases between the germline ends. The CDR3 totals 13 residues. CDR3 DNA sequence: TGTGCCAGCAGCTCAGGGCTCAATCAGCCCCAGCATTTT. Its translation: CASSSGLNQPQHF.

The chain carries TRBV19 and TRBJ1-3; possible D gene TRBD1, 5 bases. This CDR3 contains 13 residues. V was cut by 10 bases and J by 2 bases, with 12 bases left in between. The germline CDR1 and CDR2 sequences are LNHDA and SQIVND (reference sequence). The CDR3 coding sequence is TGTGCCACCTCGGAAGGGGCTGGAAACACCATATATTTT. It yields the protein CATSEGAGNTIYF.